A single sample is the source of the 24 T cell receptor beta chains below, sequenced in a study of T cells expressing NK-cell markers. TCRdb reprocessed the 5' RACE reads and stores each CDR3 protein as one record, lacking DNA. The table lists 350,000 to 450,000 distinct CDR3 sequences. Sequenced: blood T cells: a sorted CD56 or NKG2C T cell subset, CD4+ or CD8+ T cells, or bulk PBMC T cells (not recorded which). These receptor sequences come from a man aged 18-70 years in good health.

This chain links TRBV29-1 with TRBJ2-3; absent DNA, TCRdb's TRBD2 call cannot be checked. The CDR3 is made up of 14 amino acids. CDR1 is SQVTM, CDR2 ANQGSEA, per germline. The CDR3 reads CSVSSSGVTDTQYF.

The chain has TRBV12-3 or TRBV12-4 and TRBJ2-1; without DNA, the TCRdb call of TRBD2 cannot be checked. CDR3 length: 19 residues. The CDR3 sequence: CASSPAGRSGGHRLNEQFF.

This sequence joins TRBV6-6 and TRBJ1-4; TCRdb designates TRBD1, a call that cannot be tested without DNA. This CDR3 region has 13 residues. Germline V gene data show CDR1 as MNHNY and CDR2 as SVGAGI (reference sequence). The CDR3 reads CASSEGTPGKLFF.

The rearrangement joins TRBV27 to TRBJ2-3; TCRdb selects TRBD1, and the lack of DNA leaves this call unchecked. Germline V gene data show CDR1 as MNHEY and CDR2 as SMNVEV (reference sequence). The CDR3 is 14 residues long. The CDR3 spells CASSPPRGADTQYF.

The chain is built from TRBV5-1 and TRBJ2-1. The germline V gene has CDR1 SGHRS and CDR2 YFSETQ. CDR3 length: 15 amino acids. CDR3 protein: CASSLDTSYYNEQFF.

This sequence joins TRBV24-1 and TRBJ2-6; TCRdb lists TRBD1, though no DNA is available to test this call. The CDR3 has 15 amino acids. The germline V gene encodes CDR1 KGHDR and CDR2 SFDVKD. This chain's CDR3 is CAASHRGSGANVLTF.

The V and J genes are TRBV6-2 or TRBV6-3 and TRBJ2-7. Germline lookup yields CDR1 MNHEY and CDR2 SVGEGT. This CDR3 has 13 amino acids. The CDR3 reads CASSPVDGYEQYF.

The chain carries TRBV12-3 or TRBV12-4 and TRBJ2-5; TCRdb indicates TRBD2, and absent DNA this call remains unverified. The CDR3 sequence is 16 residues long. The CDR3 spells CASSVARGGGQETQYF.

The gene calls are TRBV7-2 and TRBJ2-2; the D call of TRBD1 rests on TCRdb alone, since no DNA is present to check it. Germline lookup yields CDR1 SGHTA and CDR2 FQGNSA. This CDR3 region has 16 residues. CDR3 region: CASSPTGTANTGELFF.

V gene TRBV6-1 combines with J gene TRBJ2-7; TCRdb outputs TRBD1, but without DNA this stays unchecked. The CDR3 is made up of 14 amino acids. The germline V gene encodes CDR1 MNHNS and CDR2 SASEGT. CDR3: CAARSPGQGYEQYF.

CDR3: CASSLGLWSGGTDTQYF. V gene TRBV12-3 or TRBV12-4 combines with J gene TRBJ2-3; TCRdb's D gene call, TRBD2, goes unchecked for lack of DNA. CDR3 length: 17 residues.

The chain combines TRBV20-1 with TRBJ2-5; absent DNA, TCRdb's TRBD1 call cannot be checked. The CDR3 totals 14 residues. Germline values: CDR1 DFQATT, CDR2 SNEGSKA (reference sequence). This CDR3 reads CSARVDRPQETQYF.

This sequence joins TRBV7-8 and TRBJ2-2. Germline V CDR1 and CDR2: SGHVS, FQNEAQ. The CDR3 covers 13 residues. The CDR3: CASSLRETGELFF.

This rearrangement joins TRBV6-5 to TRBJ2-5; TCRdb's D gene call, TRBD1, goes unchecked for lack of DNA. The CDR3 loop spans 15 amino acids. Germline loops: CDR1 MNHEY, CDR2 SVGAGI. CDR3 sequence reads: CASRPSRGVWETQYF.

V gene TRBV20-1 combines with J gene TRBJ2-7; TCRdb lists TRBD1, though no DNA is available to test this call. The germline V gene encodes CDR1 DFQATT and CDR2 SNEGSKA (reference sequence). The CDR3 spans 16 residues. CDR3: CSANNPAGVTPYEQYF.

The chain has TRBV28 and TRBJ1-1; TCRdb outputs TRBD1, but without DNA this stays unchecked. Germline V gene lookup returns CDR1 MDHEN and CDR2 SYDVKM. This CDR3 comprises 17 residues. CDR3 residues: CASSLYGQGTMNTEAFF.

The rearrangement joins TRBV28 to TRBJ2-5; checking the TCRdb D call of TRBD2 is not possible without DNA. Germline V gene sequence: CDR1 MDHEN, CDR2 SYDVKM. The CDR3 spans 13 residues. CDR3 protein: CATSPRREETQYF. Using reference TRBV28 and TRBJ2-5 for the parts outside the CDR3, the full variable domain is DVKVTQSSRYLVKRTGEKVFLECVQDMDHENMFWYRQDPGLGLRLIYFSYDVKMKEKGDIPEGYSVSREKKERFSLILESASTNQTSMYLCATSPRREETQYFGPGTRLLVL.

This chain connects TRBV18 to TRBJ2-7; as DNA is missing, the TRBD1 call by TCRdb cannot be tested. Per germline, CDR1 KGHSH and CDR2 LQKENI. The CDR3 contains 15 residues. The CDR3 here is CASSPGSRGAAEQYF.

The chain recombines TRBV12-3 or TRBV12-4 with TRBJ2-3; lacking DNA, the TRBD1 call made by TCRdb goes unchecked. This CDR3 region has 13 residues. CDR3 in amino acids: CASSLAGVITQYF.

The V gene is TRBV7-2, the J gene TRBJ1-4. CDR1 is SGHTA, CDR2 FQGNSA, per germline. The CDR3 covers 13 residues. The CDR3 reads CASSLRRREKLFF.

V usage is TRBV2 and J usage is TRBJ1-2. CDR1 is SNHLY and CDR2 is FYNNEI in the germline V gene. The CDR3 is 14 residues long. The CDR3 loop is CASSEKGLGYGYTF.

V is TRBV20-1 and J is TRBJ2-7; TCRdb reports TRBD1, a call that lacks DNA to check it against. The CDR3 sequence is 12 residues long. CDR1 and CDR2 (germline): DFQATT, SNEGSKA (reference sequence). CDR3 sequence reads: CSAILSGREQYF.

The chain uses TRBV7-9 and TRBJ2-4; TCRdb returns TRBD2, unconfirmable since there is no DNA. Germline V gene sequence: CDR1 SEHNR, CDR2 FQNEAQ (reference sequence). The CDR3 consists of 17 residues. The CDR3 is CASSLVLRGAFENIQYF.

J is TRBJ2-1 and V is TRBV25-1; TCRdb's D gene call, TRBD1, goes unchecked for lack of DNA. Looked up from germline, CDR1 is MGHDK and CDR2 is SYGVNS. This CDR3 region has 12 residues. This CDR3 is CASSEQGLEQFF.